This T cell receptor beta chain was retrieved from a study of cytomegalovirus exposure and HLA in healthy donors. Study-level information: Genotyping showed roughly 76% of some 400 donors falling in the Caucasian-associated ancestry cluster.

Germline V gene sequence: CDR1 SGHRS, CDR2 YFSETQ. There are 18 residues in the CDR3. Trimming cost V 0 bases and J 0 bases; bases outside gene matches: 7. Study results and limitations: From TCR beta sequences, most subjects' HLA-A and HLA-B alleles were reportedly predicted accurately. V- and J-gene trimming in TCR beta was tied to a missense DCLRE1C variant by an analysis performed later. Using the classifier, cytomegalovirus status was reportedly diagnosed with high specificity and sensitivity.

A note on this clone: No antigen is known for it.

PCR employed 60 Vbeta and 13 Jbeta primers. Method: immunoSEQ multiplex PCR; TCRdb's copy keeps in-frame clones and lacks some. Found here are roughly 71,000 clones; the top ten clones hold 5%. The sequence was collected from a middle-aged woman in good health and CMV-seropositive. This chain connects TRBV5-1 to TRBJ2-3, with TRBD2 identical over 10 bases. Sequenced sample: PBMCs. This CDR3 reads CASSLEGLAVSSTDTQYF. DNA for the CDR3: TGCGCCAGCAGCTTGGAAGGACTAGCGGTTTCTAGCACAGATACGCAGTATTTT.